The 30 T cell receptor beta chains reported below all come from one sample, sequenced in a study of STAT5B mutations in CD4+ large granular lymphocyte leukemia. Repertoires were generated with immunoSEQ multiplex PCR, while TCRdb's copy carries only in-frame clones and drops some. The sample records over 45,000 clones, around 70% being singletons. Sequencing was done on a sample of CD4+ T cells from blood buffy coats. These receptors originate from a human donor in good health.

The chain couples TRBV6-5 to TRBJ2-5, with D possibly being TRBD2 (6 bases). This CDR3 comprises 15 residues. The V gene lost 6 bases and the J gene lost 6 bases, with 20 bases spanning the gap. Germline V lookup: CDR1 MNHEY, CDR2 SVGAGI. The CDR3 is CASSDTSRGRQTQYF. The CDR3 DNA is TGTGCCAGCAGCGACACCTCGCGGGGCCGACAGACCCAGTACTTC.

The V gene is TRBV7-8, the J gene TRBJ2-5, with D unresolved. V was pared by 1 base and J by 1 base, with 7 bases between. The CDR3 has 14 amino acids. Germline loops: CDR1 SGHVS, CDR2 FQNEAQ. CDR3 DNA sequence: TGTGCCAGCAGCTTAGTCGGGCTCCAAGAGACCCAGTACTTC. As protein: CASSLVGLQETQYF. Variable domain in full (rest from reference TRBV7-8 and TRBJ2-5): GAGVSQSPRYKVAKRGQDVALRCDPISGHVSLFWYQQALGQGPEFLTYFQNEAQLDKSGLPSDRFFAERPEGSVSTLKIQRTQQEDSAVYLCASSLVGLQETQYFGPGTRLLVL.

The J gene is TRBJ2-2, the V gene TRBV9, with a possible D match to TRBD1 (5 bases). This CDR3 has 15 residues. CDR1 and CDR2 from the germline V gene are SGDLS and YYNGEE. The V end was cut by 1 base, the J end by 1 base, with 8 bases between. The CDR3 DNA reads TGTGCCAGCAGCGTAACAGGCGAGAACACCGGGGAGCTGTTTTTT. It encodes CASSVTGENTGELFF.

The rearrangement links TRBV6-4 to TRBJ1-3; D is unresolved. This CDR3 contains 15 residues. V gave up 3 bases and J gave up 0 bases, with 9 bases separating them. The germline V gene encodes CDR1 MRHNA and CDR2 SNTAGT. The DNA for the CDR3 is TGTGCCAGCAGTGAATCACATAGCTCTGGAAACACCATATATTTT. Protein product: CASSESHSSGNTIYF.

The rearrangement joins TRBV19 to TRBJ2-6; maybe TRBD2 (6 bases). This CDR3 has 15 amino acids. V was cut by 6 bases and J by 0 bases, with 9 bases left in between. Germline loops: CDR1 LNHDA, CDR2 SQIVND (reference sequence). Here the CDR3 reads CASRGGRSGANVLTF. The DNA for the CDR3 is TGTGCCAGTAGGGGAGGCCGCTCTGGGGCCAACGTCCTGACTTTC.

The genes are TRBV5-1 and TRBJ2-3; TRBD1 might be the D (7 bases). This CDR3 has 13 amino acids. CDR1 is SGHRS, CDR2 YFSETQ, per germline. V was clipped by 4 bases and J by 5 bases, with 11 bases between them. The CDR3 is CASSLQGGDTQYF. The DNA of the CDR3 is TGCGCCAGCAGCCTCCAGGGGGGAGATACGCAGTATTTT.

The gene calls are TRBV7-2 and TRBJ1-1; tentative D call: TRBD1 (5 bases). Trimming pared 5 bases from V and 4 bases from J, leaving 17 bases between. Germline lookup yields CDR1 SGHTA and CDR2 FQGNSA. The CDR3 extends over 15 amino acids. The CDR3 protein is CASSPPGRAGTEAFF. The CDR3 DNA sequence: TGTGCCAGCAGCCCCCCGGGCAGGGCTGGCACTGAAGCTTTCTTT.

The chain links TRBV5-1 to TRBJ2-1, with D possibly matching TRBD1 (6 bases). Trimming took off 0 bases at V and 5 bases at J, with 12 bases between the two ends. The CDR3 length is 15 residues. Per germline, CDR1 SGHRS and CDR2 YFSETQ. For the CDR3, the DNA is TGCGCCAGCAGCTTGGGGCAGGGGATGCACAATGAGCAGTTCTTC. It is translated as CASSLGQGMHNEQFF.

CDR3 protein: CASCRRYESTEQFF. The CDR3 DNA sequence: TGTGCCAGCTGCCGGAGATACGAGAGCACTGAGCAGTTCTTC. V is TRBV27 and J is TRBJ2-1; D uncertain. V dropped 8 bases and J dropped 9 bases, with 20 bases sitting between them. Germline V CDR1 and CDR2: MNHEY, SMNVEV (reference sequence). This CDR3 is 14 amino acids long.

The chain has TRBV7-9 and TRBJ1-2; 9 bases match TRBD1. Germline V CDR1 and CDR2: SEHNR, FQNEAQ (reference sequence). The CDR3 totals 16 residues. V trimming: 3 bases; J trimming: 0 bases; junction bases outside the gene matches: 5. CDR3 nucleotide sequence: TGTGCCAGCAGCTTGGGACAGGGAATGACTAACTATGGCTACACCTTC. Residues: CASSLGQGMTNYGYTF.

The V call is TRBV19, the J call TRBJ2-7; 9 bases map to TRBD2. CDR3 size: 15 residues. Trimming removed 4 bases from V and 0 bases from J; junction bases left unmatched: 4. Germline CDR1 reads LNHDA; CDR2 reads SQIVND (reference sequence). The chain's CDR3 is CASSNSGGSSYEQYF. The CDR3 coding sequence is TGTGCCAGTAGTAACAGCGGGGGGTCCTCCTACGAGCAGTACTTC.

This clone was seen a single time. V gene TRBV5-1 combines with J gene TRBJ1-4; unclear D gene. Germline assignment: CDR1 SGHRS and CDR2 YFSETQ. Trimming took off 0 bases at V and 8 bases at J, with 11 bases between the two ends. This CDR3 region has 14 residues. CDR3: CASSLVGHGEKLFF. The CDR3 DNA reads TGCGCCAGCAGCTTGGTAGGGCATGGAGAAAAACTGTTTTTT.

The gene calls are TRBV19 and TRBJ1-1; no clear D gene. The V end was cut by 8 bases, the J end by 3 bases, with 7 bases between. Per the germline V gene, CDR1 is LNHDA and CDR2 is SQIVND (reference sequence). CDR3 size: 11 residues. The CDR3 DNA reads as TGTGCCAGTGGACGGGACACTGAAGCTTTCTTT. Protein product: CASGRDTEAFF.

The chain uses TRBV7-9 and TRBJ2-5, with 11 bases fitting TRBD2. Germline V CDR1 and CDR2: SEHNR, FQNEAQ (reference sequence). The V gene end was trimmed by 6 bases and the J gene end by 5 bases; junction bases not matched to a gene: 8. The CDR3 spans 15 residues. The CDR3 loop reads CASRTTSGGWETQYF. CDR3 bases: TGTGCCAGCAGGACCACTAGCGGGGGTTGGGAGACCCAGTACTTC. Together with reference TRBV7-9 and TRBJ2-5, the CDR3 gives the full variable domain: DTGVSQNPRHKITKRGQNVTFRCDPISEHNRLYWYRQTLGQGPEFLTYFQNEAQLEKSRLLSDRFSAERPKGSFSTLEIQRTEQGDSAMYLCASRTTSGGWETQYFGPGTRLLVL.

The V gene is TRBV7-9, the J gene TRBJ2-3, with TRBD2 as a possible D gene (7 bases). The CDR3 length is 14 residues. V was pared by 1 base and J by 8 bases, with 13 bases between. Germline CDR1 is SEHNR and CDR2 is FQNEAQ (reference sequence). The CDR3 protein is CASSLEGGLSTQYF. The CDR3 DNA follows: TGTGCCAGCAGCTTAGAGGGGGGGTTGTCTACGCAGTATTTT.

The sample holds a few counts of this clone. The chain's CDR3 is CATHPGDPYNEQFF. CDR3 nucleotide sequence: TGTGCCACCCACCCGGGAGATCCCTACAATGAGCAGTTCTTC. The chain is built from TRBV28 and TRBJ2-1, with a tentative D call TRBD2 (6 bases). This CDR3 is built from 14 residues. Between the trimmed V and J ends, which lost 10 bases and 2 bases, there was a span of 15 bases. CDR1 is MDHEN and CDR2 is SYDVKM in the germline V gene.

V gene TRBV5-1 combines with J gene TRBJ2-6; perhaps D is TRBD1 or TRBD2 (7 bases each). V dropped 5 bases and J dropped 0 bases, with 21 bases sitting between them. This CDR3 is 19 amino acids long. Germline CDR1 reads SGHRS; CDR2 reads YFSETQ. The CDR3 sequence is CASSPRQGGTLSGANVLTF. The CDR3 nucleotides are TGCGCCAGCAGTCCTCGACAGGGAGGGACTCTCTCTGGGGCCAACGTCCTGACTTTC.

The chain employs TRBV19 and TRBJ2-5; 9 nucleotides align to TRBD2. Germline V lookup: CDR1 LNHDA, CDR2 SQIVND (reference sequence). This CDR3 comprises 15 residues. V was pared by 4 bases and J by 2 bases, with 5 bases of the junction left unmatched. Written as DNA, the CDR3 is TGTGCCAGTAGTAAGGTAGCGGGGGATCAAGAGACCCAGTACTTC. Amino acid sequence: CASSKVAGDQETQYF.

The chain couples TRBV5-6 to TRBJ2-7; 8 bases line up with TRBD2. This CDR3 has 15 residues. J gave up 7 bases and V 4 bases, and 13 bases lay outside the gene matches. Per the germline V gene, CDR1 is SGHDT and CDR2 is YYEEEE. This CDR3 is CASSAGRAGAWEQYF. DNA for the CDR3: TGTGCCAGCAGCGCCGGGAGAGCGGGGGCCTGGGAGCAGTACTTC.

This chain joins TRBV19 and TRBJ1-1; the D is unclear. The CDR3 is 11 residues long. CDR1 and CDR2 from the germline V gene are LNHDA and SQIVND (reference sequence). Trimming pared 3 bases from V and 8 bases from J, leaving 7 bases between. CDR3 loop: CASSIAVEAFF. CDR3 nucleotide sequence: TGTGCCAGTAGTATCGCAGTAGAAGCTTTCTTT.

V gene TRBV4-1 combines with J gene TRBJ2-7, with D possibly TRBD1 on 5 matching bases. With 0 bases removed from V and 2 bases from J, the gap between germline ends came to 17 bases. The CDR3 sequence is 17 residues long. Germline loops: CDR1 MGHRA, CDR2 YSYEKL. Here the CDR3 reads CASSQDGAQGIPYEQYF. The CDR3 DNA sequence: TGCGCCAGCAGCCAAGATGGGGCTCAGGGAATACCCTACGAGCAGTACTTC.

The rearrangement joins TRBV7-8 to TRBJ2-7; TRBD1 aligns across 10 bases. Looked up from germline, CDR1 is SGHVS and CDR2 is FQNEAQ. The CDR3 is 14 amino acids. V was pared by 5 bases and J by 4 bases, with 5 bases of the junction left unmatched. The CDR3: CASSPRDRGYEQYF. The CDR3 DNA reads as TGTGCCAGCAGCCCTCGGGACAGGGGTTACGAGCAGTACTTC.

This chain connects TRBV11-2 to TRBJ2-7; 8 bases align to TRBD2. CDR1 is SGHAT and CDR2 is FQNNGV in the germline V gene. Trimming took 5 bases from V and 1 from J; bases not matched to a gene: 10. The CDR3 is 16 residues long. The CDR3: CASSPIRGTRSYEQYV. The CDR3 bases are TGTGCCAGCAGCCCCATCCGAGGGACTAGATCCTACGAGCAGTACGTC.

The gene calls are TRBV27 and TRBJ2-7; TRBD1 matches at 8 bases. The CDR3 covers 14 residues. Germline assignment: CDR1 MNHEY and CDR2 SMNVEV (reference sequence). With 4 bases clipped from V and 5 bases from J, the junction kept 7 bases outside the gene matches. Written as DNA, the CDR3 is TGTGCCAGCAGTTACACCGACAGGGGCCACGAGCAGTACTTC. Protein: CASSYTDRGHEQYF.

CDR3 nucleotides: TGTGCCAGCAGCCGAATGGACCCAGCCTCTGGAAACACCATATATTTT. It translates to CASSRMDPASGNTIYF. The chain links TRBV14 to TRBJ1-3; D is ambiguous. Germline CDR1 and CDR2: SGHDN and FVKESK. V gave up 4 bases and J gave up 0 bases, with 13 bases separating them. The CDR3 length is 16 residues.

This clone was observed a few times. The V and J genes are TRBV6-1 and TRBJ1-6, with D unclear. CDR3 size: 13 residues. V gave up 3 bases and J gave up 7 bases, with 7 bases separating them. Germline V CDR1 and CDR2: MNHNS, SASEGT. CDR3 region: CASSDGLNSPLHF. The CDR3 coding sequence is TGTGCCAGCAGTGACGGCCTCAATTCACCCCTCCACTTT.

This chain connects TRBV7-2 to TRBJ2-5; D tentatively fits TRBD1 or TRBD2 (5 bases each). Germline CDR1 is SGHTA and CDR2 is FQGNSA. Between the trimmed V and J ends, which lost 4 bases and 0 bases, there was a span of 12 bases. The length of the CDR3 is 15 residues. CDR3 nucleotide sequence: TGTGCCAGCAGCTCCATGGGGGAAAACCAAGAGACCCAGTACTTC. Amino acid sequence: CASSSMGENQETQYF.

This chain connects TRBV7-2 to TRBJ2-5, with D unclear. Germline V gene sequence: CDR1 SGHTA, CDR2 FQGNSA. This CDR3 region has 14 residues. The V gene lost 2 bases and the J gene lost 1 base, with 8 bases spanning the gap. The CDR3 region is CASSLNTFQETQYF. CDR3 DNA: TGTGCCAGCAGCTTAAACACCTTCCAAGAGACCCAGTACTTC.

The rearrangement links TRBV21-1 to TRBJ1-2. TRBV21-1 is an annotated pseudogene. The CDR3 loop spans 14 amino acids. CDR3 amino acids: CASSKGGLVYGYTF. The CDR3 nucleotides are TGTGCCAGCAGCAAGGGGGGTCTAGTCTATGGCTACACCTTC.

This clone was seen only a few times. The V call is TRBV5-6, the J call TRBJ2-2; unclear D gene. The CDR3 covers 16 residues. V lost 2 bases and J 0 bases, leaving 11 bases between the germline ends. Germline CDR1 reads SGHDT; CDR2 reads YYEEEE. Written as DNA, the CDR3 is TGTGCCAGCAGCTTTGCCTGGCCAACGAACACCGGGGAGCTGTTTTTT. Translated, it gives CASSFAWPTNTGELFF.